The 10 T cell receptor beta chains presented below share a single source sample, sequenced in a study of T cell responses to AZD1222 COVID-19 vaccine. Data came from immunoSEQ multiplex PCR; TCRdb stores just in-frame clones and leaves some out. In the table there are 90,000 to 120,000 clones, about 90% of which are singletons. The source material was peripheral blood, sampled on day 0 of AZD1222 vaccination. These receptors all stem from an adult in good health.

This chain links TRBV19 with TRBJ2-5; D possibly corresponds to TRBD1 (6 bases). This CDR3 has 14 amino acids. Trimming shortened V by 10 bases and J by 1 base, and 16 bases separated the two germline ends. Per germline, CDR1 LNHDA and CDR2 SQIVND (reference sequence). Here the CDR3 DNA reads TGTGCCACCTCTGCGACAGGACTCCAAGAGACCCAGTACTTC. Its protein is CATSATGLQETQYF. The full variable domain, with the rest looked up from reference TRBV19 and TRBJ2-5, is DGGITQSPKYLFRKEGQNVTLSCEQNLNHDAMYWYRQDPGQGLRLIYYSQIVNDFQKGDIAEGYSVSREKKESFPLTVTSAQKNPTAFYLCATSATGLQETQYFGPGTRLLVL.

V gene TRBV5-6 combines with J gene TRBJ2-5, with 10 bases that match TRBD1. The CDR3 extends over 18 amino acids. Germline-derived CDR1 and CDR2 are SGHDT and YYEEEE. Unmatched junction bases numbered 13, after V lost 3 bases and J lost 2 bases. The CDR3 spells CASSYVPGQGLGQETQYF. For the CDR3, the DNA is TGTGCCAGCAGCTATGTTCCGGGACAGGGGTTGGGACAAGAGACCCAGTACTTC.

The chain couples TRBV21-1 to TRBJ2-1. TRBV21-1 is annotated as a pseudogene. This CDR3 has 13 residues. In DNA form, the CDR3 reads TGTGCCAGCAGCAGCAACTCGACCCGGTCCATACTCTTC. Residues: CASSSNSTRSILF.

The rearrangement joins TRBV6-1 to TRBJ1-5; D is uncertain. Germline V gene sequence: CDR1 MNHNS, CDR2 SASEGT. V was shortened by 0 bases and J by 7 bases, with 7 bases between the two germline ends. This CDR3 comprises 13 residues. The CDR3 protein is CASSEANRQPQHF. The CDR3, as DNA: TGTGCCAGCAGTGAAGCGAACCGACAGCCCCAGCATTTT.

This clone came up once. The rearrangement uses TRBV19 and TRBJ2-7; 9 positions agree with TRBD1. CDR1 is LNHDA and CDR2 is SQIVND in the germline V gene (reference sequence). Losses at the gene ends were 1 base for V and 3 bases for J; bases not matched to a gene: 4. This CDR3 comprises 15 residues. CDR3 sequence reads: CASSIVATGGYEQYF. CDR3 bases: TGTGCCAGTAGTATAGTAGCGACAGGGGGCTACGAGCAGTACTTC.

J is TRBJ1-2 and V is TRBV6-5; D remains ambiguous. The ends were cut back, 7 bases at V and 0 bases at J, with 6 bases in the middle. This CDR3 spans 12 amino acids. Germline V gene sequence: CDR1 MNHEY, CDR2 SVGAGI. The CDR3 sequence: CASTRPNYGYTF. CDR3 DNA: TGTGCCAGCACTAGACCTAACTATGGCTACACCTTC.

V and J are TRBV7-9 and TRBJ2-3; D is unclear. There are 13 residues in the CDR3. The germline CDR1 and CDR2 sequences are SEHNR and FQNEAQ (reference sequence). Trimming shortened V by 5 bases and J by 2 bases, and 8 bases separated the two germline ends. CDR3: CASSRWDTDTQYF. The CDR3 coding sequence is TGTGCCAGCAGCCGGTGGGACACAGATACGCAGTATTTT.

V is TRBV5-8 and J is TRBJ1-5; a possible D gene is TRBD1 (6 bases). The CDR3 has 13 amino acids. The V end lost 4 bases, the J end lost 9 bases, and 14 bases lay between the germline ends. In germline, CDR1 is SGHTS, CDR2 YDEGEE. Here the CDR3 reads CASSPGQLRPQHF. DNA of the CDR3: TGTGCCAGCAGCCCCGGACAGCTACGGCCCCAGCATTTT.

The chain carries TRBV23-1 and TRBJ1-1, with 9 bases identical to TRBD1. TRBV23-1 is classed as an ORF, of uncertain function. This CDR3 comprises 16 residues. Unmatched junction bases numbered 10, after V lost 6 bases and J lost 2 bases. The DNA of the CDR3 is TGCGCCAGCAGCTTTCCGGGACAGGGTGCTAACACTGAAGCTTTCTTT. It translates to CASSFPGQGANTEAFF.

V and J are TRBV28 and TRBJ1-1; 12 nucleotides match TRBD1. The CDR3 is made up of 14 amino acids. Trimming removed 4 bases from V and 6 bases from J; junction bases left unmatched: 3. Looked up from germline, CDR1 is MDHEN and CDR2 is SYDVKM. The CDR3 loop is CASSWDRGHPEAFF. The CDR3 bases are TGTGCCAGCAGTTGGGACAGGGGGCATCCTGAAGCTTTCTTT.